This paragraph covers one T cell receptor (beta chain) sequence. The antigen is undetermined. The entry originates in a study of cytomegalovirus exposure and HLA in healthy donors. The study's findings and limits: According to a subsequent analysis, TCR clusters from the first cohort were inclined to appear together in the 110 or so validation repertoires.

Sequencing was performed with immunoSEQ multiplex PCR; in TCRdb, only in-frame clones are kept and a portion is missing. The sample holds more than 50,000 clones, 90% to 95% seen once. The V gene's germline CDR1 is MNHEY and CDR2 SMNVEV (reference sequence). The CDR3 is 16 amino acids. The V segment lost 1 base and the J segment 4 bases; nucleotides outside the gene matches: 6. The chain uses TRBV27 and TRBJ2-1; 8 bases agree with TRBD2. This sequence originates from a woman aged 25 to 39 in good health and CMV-seronegative. Material: PBMCs. The DNA for the CDR3 is TGTGCCAGCAGTTTATTAGGTAGCGGGGTTTACAATGAGCAGTTCTTC. This translates into CASSLLGSGVYNEQFF.